Reported below is one T cell receptor beta chain. Its antigen is not identified. Trimming took off 6 bases at V and 2 bases at J, with 15 bases between the two ends. The V gene's germline CDR1 is MNHEY and CDR2 SVGAGI. This CDR3 contains 15 residues. The data derive from a study of T-cell memory formation after mild COVID-19. Turning to the study itself: Across donors, TCR clusters were largely donor specific. Study results and limitations: Clones that contracted from day 15 to 85 had balanced CD4/CD8; later expanders were CD4+ biased.

TCRdb reprocessed the 5' RACE reads via MiXCR and lists one record per CDR3 protein. This sample has under 300,000 distinct CDR3 sequences, with about 16% found just once. This TCR derives from a man aged 18 to 29 who had mild COVID-19 (a few samples of this study predate the infection). Cell type and time point are not known. The chain links TRBV6-5 to TRBJ2-3; D remains unclear. The sample was PBMCs or a T cell subset sorted from them (not recorded which). The CDR3, as DNA: TGTGCCAGCAGGGTGTACAGAGAGGCCACAGATACGCAGTATTTT. Protein sequence: CASRVYREATDTQYF.